This T cell receptor beta chain was documented in a study of T cell responses to AZD1222 COVID-19 vaccine (dated by TCRdb to the early 2020s). General notes on the study: AZD1222 recipients with second doses at about 4 weeks or about 12 weeks were pooled, because spike-specific TCR depth and breadth did not differ between schedules. TCR sequencing was performed for roughly 250 trial participants, of whom some 200 were given two doses of AZD1222 and around 26 were given two doses of MenACWY control vaccine. Trial participants were enrolled into age subgroups of 18-55, 56-69 and 70-plus years, which contained around 150, 28 and 57 TCR-sequenced participants, respectively.

Points the paper makes about the study in general: Vaccine-associated CD4 TCRs spanned the whole spike protein, with dominant responses in regions 160-218 and 743-854. After two AZD1222 doses, both the breadth and the depth of spike-specific TCRs were significantly higher than at day 0 and than in MenACWY recipients. Conclusions about previously exposed vaccinees are limited because only a handful of AZD1222 recipients were SARS-CoV-2 seropositive at baseline. Because no day 14 peak-response samples were available, the repertoires could be characterized only after the peak T cell response. Participants were mostly white British and included more females than males, and it was suggested by the authors that clonal diversity may have been underestimated. Reportedly, almost half of the unique spike-specific TCRs recognized epitopes lying outside the regions that are mutated in the B.1.351 and B.1.1.7 variants. The 56-69-year group was small, and its depth increase did not reach significance, likely because of low power.

The CDR3 regions of human TCRbeta chains were analyzed by immunosequencing. The authors' analysis ran thus. Repertoire TCRs were matched against a reference library of SARS-CoV-2-specific TCRs generated with the MIRA antigen-specificity platform. Breadth was defined as the fraction of unique TCRs that were SARS-CoV-2-associated, and depth was defined as the fraction of total T cells that were SARS-CoV-2-associated. Using the MIRA data, each spike-specific TCR was assigned both to the spike region to which the TCR was reactive and to a CD4 or CD8 class. Log10-transformed breadth and depth values were compared by one-way ANOVA with Sidak's multiple comparisons tests. TCRdb carries this immuneACCESS record with in-frame sequences only. Its versions omit some clonotypes, under half of them owing to an unresolved V gene in the studies checked, with the rest unexplained. V and J calls and clone size are those listed in that table; D and trimming were worked out from the DNA. The sample yields some 100,000 clones; just over 90% were counted once. The ten largest make up 20% to 25% of the sample.

Remarks on this clone: Its specific antigen is unknown. No much larger clone exists at a distance of one base, and base qualities are not known.

Sample time point, as interpreted from the label and publication: baseline before first vaccination. Vaccinee samples were obtained from the UK trials COV001 and COV002, which included a single-blind randomized controlled phase 2/3 trial of AZD1222 (ChAdOx1 nCoV-19) in healthy adults. For TCRbeta chain sequencing, PBMC samples were collected from trial participants at day 0 and at day 28 after the second dose. V drops 6 bases and J drops 4 bases, leaving 13 bases in between. The CDR3, cysteine through phenylalanine, is 14 amino acids long. Only CDR3 DNA remains: 42 bases, in frame from the first base. Taken from the germline V gene, the CDR1 and CDR2 loops are KGHSH and LQKENI.

Here the sequenced sample was peripheral blood, taken on day 0 of AZD1222 vaccination. This receptor was identified in an adult in good health. The chain employs TRBV18 and TRBJ1-5; a tentative D match to TRBD1 spans 5 bases. The CDR3 protein: CASSGRQGNQPQHF. The DNA sequence is given as TGTGCCAGCTCGGGCCGGCAGGGTAATCAGCCCCAGCATTTT.